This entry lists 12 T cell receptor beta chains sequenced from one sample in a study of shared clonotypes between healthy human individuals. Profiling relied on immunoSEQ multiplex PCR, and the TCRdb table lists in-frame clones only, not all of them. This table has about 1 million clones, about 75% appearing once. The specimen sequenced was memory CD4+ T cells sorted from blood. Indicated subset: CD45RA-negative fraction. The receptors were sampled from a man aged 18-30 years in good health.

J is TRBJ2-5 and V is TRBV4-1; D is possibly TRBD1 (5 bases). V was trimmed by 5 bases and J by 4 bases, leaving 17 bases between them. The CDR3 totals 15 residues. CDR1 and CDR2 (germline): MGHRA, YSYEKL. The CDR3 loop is CASSGGPKGPETQYF. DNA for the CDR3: TGCGCCAGCAGCGGCGGACCGAAGGGGCCAGAGACCCAGTACTTC.

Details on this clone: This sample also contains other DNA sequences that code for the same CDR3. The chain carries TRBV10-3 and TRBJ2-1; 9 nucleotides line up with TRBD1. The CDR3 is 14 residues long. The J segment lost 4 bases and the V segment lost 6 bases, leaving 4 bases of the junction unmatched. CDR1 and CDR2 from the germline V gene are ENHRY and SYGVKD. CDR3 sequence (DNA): TGTGCCATCAGCGGACAGGGGTCGTACAATGAGCAGTTCTTC. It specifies CAISGQGSYNEQFF.

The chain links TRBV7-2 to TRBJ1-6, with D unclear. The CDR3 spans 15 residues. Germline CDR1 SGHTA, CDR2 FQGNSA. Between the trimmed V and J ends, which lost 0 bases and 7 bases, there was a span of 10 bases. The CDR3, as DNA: TGTGCCAGCAGCTTAGCTTCGGGGAGCAATTCACCCCTCCACTTT. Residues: CASSLASGSNSPLHF.

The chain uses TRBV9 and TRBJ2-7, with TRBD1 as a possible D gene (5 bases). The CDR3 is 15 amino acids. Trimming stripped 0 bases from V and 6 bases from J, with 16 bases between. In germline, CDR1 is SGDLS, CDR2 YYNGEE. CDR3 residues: CASSVGVGADREQYF. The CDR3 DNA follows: TGTGCCAGCAGCGTAGGGGTTGGGGCTGATCGCGAGCAGTACTTC.

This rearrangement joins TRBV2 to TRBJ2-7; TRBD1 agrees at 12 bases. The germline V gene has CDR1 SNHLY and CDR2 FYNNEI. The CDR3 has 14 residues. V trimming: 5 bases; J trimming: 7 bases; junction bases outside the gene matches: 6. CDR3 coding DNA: TGTGCCAGCAGTAAGGGACAGGGGGCTGGTGAGCAGTACTTC. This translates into CASSKGQGAGEQYF. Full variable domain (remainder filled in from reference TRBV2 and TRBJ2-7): EPEVTQTPSHQVTQMGQEVILRCVPISNHLYFYWYRQILGQKVEFLVSFYNNEISEKSEIFDDQFSVERPDGSNFTLKIRSTKLEDSAMYFCASSKGQGAGEQYFGPGTRLTVT.

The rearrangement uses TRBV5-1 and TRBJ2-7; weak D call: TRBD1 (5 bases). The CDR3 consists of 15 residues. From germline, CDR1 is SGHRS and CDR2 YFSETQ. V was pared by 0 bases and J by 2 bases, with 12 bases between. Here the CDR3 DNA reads TGCGCCAGCAGCTTGGGTATCCAGGGCCCCTACGAGCAGTACTTC. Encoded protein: CASSLGIQGPYEQYF.

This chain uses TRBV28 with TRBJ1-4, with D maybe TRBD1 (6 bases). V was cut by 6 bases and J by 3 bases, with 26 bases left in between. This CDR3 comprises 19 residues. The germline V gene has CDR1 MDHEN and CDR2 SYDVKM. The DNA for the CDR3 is TGTGCCAGCAGAAGAAGTCCGGGGGCGGAGGAGCTTGCTAATGAAAAACTGTTTTTT. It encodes CASRRSPGAEELANEKLFF.

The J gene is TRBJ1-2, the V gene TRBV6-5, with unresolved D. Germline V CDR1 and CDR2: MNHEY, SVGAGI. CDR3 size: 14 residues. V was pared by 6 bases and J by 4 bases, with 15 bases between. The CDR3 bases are TGTGCCAGCAGAGCCCCGGCGGGTCTCTATGGCTACACCTTC. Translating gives CASRAPAGLYGYTF.

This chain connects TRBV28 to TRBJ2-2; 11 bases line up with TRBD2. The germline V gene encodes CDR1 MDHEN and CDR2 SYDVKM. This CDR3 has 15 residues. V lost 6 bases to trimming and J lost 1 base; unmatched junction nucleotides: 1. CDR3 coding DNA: TGTGCCAGCAGGCTAGCGGGGGGGAACACCGGGGAGCTGTTTTTT. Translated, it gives CASRLAGGNTGELFF.

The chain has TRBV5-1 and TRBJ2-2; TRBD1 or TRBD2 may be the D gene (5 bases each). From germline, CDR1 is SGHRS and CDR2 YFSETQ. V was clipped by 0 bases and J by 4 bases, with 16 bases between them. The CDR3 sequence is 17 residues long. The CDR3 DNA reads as TGCGCCAGCAGCTTGGAGGCACGGGGCGCGGGCACCGGGGAGCTGTTTTTT. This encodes CASSLEARGAGTGELFF.

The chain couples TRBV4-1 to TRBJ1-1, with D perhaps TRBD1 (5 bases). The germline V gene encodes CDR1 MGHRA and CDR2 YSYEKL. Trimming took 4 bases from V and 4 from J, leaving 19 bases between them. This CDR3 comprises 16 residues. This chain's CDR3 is CASSLDPPGSGTEAFF. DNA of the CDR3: TGCGCCAGCAGCCTAGACCCCCCAGGGTCCGGCACTGAAGCTTTCTTT.

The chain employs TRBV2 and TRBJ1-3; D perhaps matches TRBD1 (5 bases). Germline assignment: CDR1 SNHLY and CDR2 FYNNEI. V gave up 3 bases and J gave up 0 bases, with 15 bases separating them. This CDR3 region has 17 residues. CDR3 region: CASSEWGFQGSGNTIYF. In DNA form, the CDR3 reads TGTGCCAGCAGTGAGTGGGGGTTTCAAGGCTCTGGAAACACCATATATTTT.